This TCR beta chain was captured by sequencing in a study of a mutant IDH1 vaccine in newly diagnosed glioma. Background on the study: Vaccination followed radiotherapy alone by 4-6 weeks, or accompanied temozolomide cycles. The treated population exhibited a male proportion of about 62%, a female proportion of 37.5%, and a mean age of about 39 years. Study results and limitations: Pseudoprogression appears to have had no connection to changes in top peripheral T cell clonotypes.

A remark on this clone: Its antigen remains unidentified.

Method: immunoSEQ multiplex PCR; TCRdb's copy keeps in-frame clones and lacks some. The sample has 45,000 to 60,000 clones; around 80% are singletons. Time point noted: week 5, during vaccination. Topical imiquimod was applied with each vaccine dose, which held 300 ug of mutant IDH1 20-mer peptide. From germline, CDR1 is MGHRA and CDR2 YSYEKL. This CDR3 contains 14 residues. With 1 base removed from V and 7 bases from J, the gap between germline ends came to 13 bases. The sample was PBMCs, taken from a glioma patient whose treatment included an IDH1 peptide vaccine. The J gene is TRBJ1-2, the V gene TRBV4-1, with no clear D. The clonotype was recovered from a man in his forties or fifties with glioma. CDR3 region: CASSQGTASPGYTF. As DNA, the CDR3 is TGCGCCAGCAGCCAAGGCACTGCGTCGCCTGGCTACACCTTC.